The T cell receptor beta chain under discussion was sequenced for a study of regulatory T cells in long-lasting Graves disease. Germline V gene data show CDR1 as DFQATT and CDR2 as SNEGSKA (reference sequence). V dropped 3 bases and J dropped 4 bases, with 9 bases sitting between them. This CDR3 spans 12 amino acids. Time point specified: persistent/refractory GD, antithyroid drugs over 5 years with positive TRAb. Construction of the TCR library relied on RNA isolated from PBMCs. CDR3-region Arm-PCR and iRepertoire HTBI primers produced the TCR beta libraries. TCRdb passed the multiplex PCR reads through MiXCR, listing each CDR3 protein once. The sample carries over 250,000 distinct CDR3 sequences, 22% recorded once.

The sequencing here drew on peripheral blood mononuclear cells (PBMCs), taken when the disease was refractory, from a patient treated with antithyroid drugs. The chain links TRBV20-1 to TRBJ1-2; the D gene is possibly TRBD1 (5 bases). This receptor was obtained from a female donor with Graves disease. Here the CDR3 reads CSASLTAYGYTF. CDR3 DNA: TGCAGTGCTAGTCTGACAGCCTATGGCTACACCTTC.